The subject of this entry is one TCR beta chain. No cognate antigen has been identified for it. The record has no base qualities; no much larger clone is one base away. The sample belongs to a study of T cell responses to AZD1222 COVID-19 vaccine (dated by TCRdb to the early 2020s). Some background on the complete study: A total of around 240 trial participants underwent TCR sequencing, of whom nearly 210 had received two doses of AZD1222 and roughly 26 had received two doses of the MenACWY control vaccine. Enrollment into the trials was organized by age into subgroups of 18-55, 56-69 and 70-plus years, and those subgroups contained approximately 160, 26 and 62 TCR-sequenced participants, respectively. Beyond this particular receptor, the publication reports: Participants were mostly white British, with more females than males. The authors suggested clonal diversity may have been underestimated. Because no day 14 peak-response samples were available, the repertoires could be characterized only after the peak T cell response. After two AZD1222 doses, both the breadth and the depth of spike-specific TCRs were significantly higher than at day 0 and than in MenACWY recipients. Vaccine-associated CD4 TCRs spanned the whole spike protein, with dominant responses in regions 160-218 and 743-854. Conclusions about previously exposed vaccinees are limited because only five to seven AZD1222 recipients were SARS-CoV-2 seropositive at baseline. The 56-69-year group was small, and its depth increase did not reach significance, likely because of low power. Reportedly, almost half of the unique spike-specific TCRs recognized epitopes lying outside the regions that are mutated in the B.1.351 and B.1.1.7 variants.

The CDR3 regions of human TCRbeta chains were subjected to immunosequencing. Under the source paper's analysis protocol: TCRs in the repertoires were matched against a reference library of SARS-CoV-2-specific TCRs that had been generated with the MIRA antigen-specificity platform. Breadth meant the fraction of unique TCRs that were SARS-CoV-2-associated, whereas depth meant the fraction of total T cells that were SARS-CoV-2-associated. Using the MIRA data, every spike-specific TCR was mapped to the spike region that the TCR reacted to and assigned to either a CD4 or a CD8 class. Log10-transformed breadth and depth values were compared by one-way ANOVA with Sidak's multiple comparisons tests. TCRdb mirrors the immuneACCESS table, restricted to in-frame sequences. Some clones are absent from its copies; in checked studies, under half trace to an unresolved V gene, and the reason for the others is unknown. From that table come the V and J calls and clone size; the DNA was used to work out D and trimming. Counted in this sample were about 67,000 clones; 83% of them appeared once. The ten biggest clones cover under 8% of the sample.

This sample's time point label indicates: about 28 days (+/-7) after the second vaccine dose. AZD1222 recipients with second doses at about 4 weeks or about 12 weeks were pooled, because spike-specific TCR depth and breadth did not differ between schedules. Vaccinee samples came from UK trials COV001 and COV002, including a single-blind randomized controlled phase 2/3 trial of AZD1222 (ChAdOx1 nCoV-19) in healthy adults. For TCRbeta chain sequencing, PBMC samples were collected from trial participants at day 0 and at day 28 after the second dose. In the germline V gene, CDR1 corresponds to SGHVS and CDR2 to FQNEAQ. The CDR3 has 15 amino acids, counting the end cysteine and phenylalanine. Only CDR3 DNA remains: 45 bases, in frame from the first base. V lost 3 bases and J lost 5 bases; the stretch between them is 14 bases long.

The clonotype originates from an adult who received the AZD1222 COVID-19 vaccine. Source: peripheral blood, taken 28 days after the second AZD1222 dose. The V and J segments used are TRBV7-8 and TRBJ1-5; 5 matching bases give a weak D call of TRBD1. CDR3 sequence: CASSLGLQEHQPQHF. The sequence in DNA is TGTGCCAGCAGCTTGGGGCTACAGGAGCATCAGCCCCAGCATTTT.